The TCR beta chain under discussion was sequenced for a study of blood T cells in healthy people across ages. Findings and limits, study-wide: Age showed a roughly linear inverse relationship with TCR beta diversity per million T cells. More naive CD4+ cells and higher diversity were found in long-lived than in aged donors. Estimates based on one million T cells were treated as lower bounds. Unsorted PBMC material precluded a definitive naive versus antigen-experienced comparison.

As to this clonotype: Antigen: not known.

This CDR3 is built from 18 residues. Germline V gives CDR1 DFQATT, CDR2 SNEGSKA (reference sequence). V dropped 6 bases and J dropped 3; count of bases not matched to a gene: 19. Primed by a sample-barcoded 5' primer and a J-beta primer mix, a second PCR proceeded for about 7 to 12 cycles. TCRdb redid the calling of the 5' RACE reads with MiXCR, one entry per CDR3 protein. The table has hundreds of thousands of distinct CDR3 sequences, about 43% seen once. The chain joins TRBV20-1 to TRBJ2-7; 11 bases are shared with TRBD1. The sample comprised blood. The sequence was obtained from a man aged 80 or over in good health. CDR3 amino acids: CSATSDRGREAGFYEQYF. The CDR3 nucleotides read TGCAGTGCAACCTCGGACAGGGGGCGTGAAGCGGGATTCTACGAGCAGTACTTC.